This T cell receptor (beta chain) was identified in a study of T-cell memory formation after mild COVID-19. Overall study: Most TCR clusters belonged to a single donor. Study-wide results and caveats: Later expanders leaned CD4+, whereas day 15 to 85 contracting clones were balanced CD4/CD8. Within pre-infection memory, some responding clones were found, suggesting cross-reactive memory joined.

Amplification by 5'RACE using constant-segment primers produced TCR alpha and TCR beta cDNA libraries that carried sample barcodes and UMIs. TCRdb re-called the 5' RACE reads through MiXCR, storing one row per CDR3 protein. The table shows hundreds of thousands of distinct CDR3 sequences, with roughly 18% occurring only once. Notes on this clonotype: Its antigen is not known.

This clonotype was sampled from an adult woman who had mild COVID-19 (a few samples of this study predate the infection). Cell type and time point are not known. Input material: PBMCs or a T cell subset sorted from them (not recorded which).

CDR3 DNA: TGCGCCAGCAGCCAAGACCCGGAGGGGACCCCTAAAGGTGGGGAGCTGTTTTTT. Translating it yields CASSQDPEGTPKGGELFF. This chain connects TRBV4-1 to TRBJ2-2; D may be TRBD2 (6 bases). The CDR3 spans 18 residues. Trimming removed 0 bases from V and 8 bases from J, with 22 bases in between. Germline V gene sequence: CDR1 MGHRA, CDR2 YSYEKL.